This T cell receptor (beta chain) was sequenced during a study of metastatic and nonmetastatic thyroid tumors. Study details: Malignant thyroid and benign thyroid patients provided blood and tumor or nodule tissue whose repertoires were compared. Broader study findings: Reports indicated that malignant thyroid tumors showed significantly higher TCR beta diversity than benign nodules did, in blood and tumor.

Trimming cost V 2 bases and J 2 bases; bases outside gene matches: 4. Looked up from germline, CDR1 is SGHAT and CDR2 is FQNNGV. The CDR3 has 16 residues. This clone was seen ten or more times. What it recognizes is unknown. Original handling: Clinicopathological groups supplied CDR3 differences that were used to build a distant-metastasis classifier for papillary thyroid cancer. TCRdb re-processed the PCR reads through MiXCR. TCRdb's processing, not the authors' own work, is the source of the V and J calls. The profile shows fewer than 40,000 clones, about 30% of them singletons. Patients had received no treatment of any kind before thyroid surgery.

This TCR was recovered from a female donor with papillary thyroid cancer or a benign thyroid nodule (not recorded which). Some clones in this sample may be carry-over from other donors' samples. Sequenced material: blood. This sequence joins TRBV11-2 and TRBJ2-2; 8 bases are a match to TRBD1. In nucleotides, the CDR3 is TGTGCCAGCAGCTTACTTGGGACAGGAAACACCGGGGAGCTGTTTTTT. Amino acid sequence: CASSLLGTGNTGELFF.